This T cell receptor (beta chain) was observed in a study of brain metastases from non-small cell lung cancer. This CDR3 is built from 14 residues. V shed 2 bases and J 4 bases; nucleotides not matched to a gene: 7. Germline loops: CDR1 GTSNPN, CDR2 SVGIG (reference sequence). Method: immunoSEQ multiplex PCR; TCRdb's copy keeps in-frame clones and lacks some. The table lists 3,500 to 5,000 clones, around 84% of them singletons, with under 6.5% in the top ten. The chain has TRBV30 and TRBJ2-7; the match to TRBD1 covers 8 bases. The material sequenced was tumor-adjacent normal tissue. This receptor was taken from a donor aged 40 or over with non-small cell lung cancer. In DNA, the CDR3 is TGTGCCTGGAGTTATGGGACAGGAGTATACGAGCAGTACTTC. It is translated as CAWSYGTGVYEQYF.